This T cell receptor (beta chain) was sequenced for a study of T cell responses to AZD1222 COVID-19 vaccine. Points from the study as a whole: AZD1222 recipients seropositive at baseline numbered only 6 or 7. Reports say nearly half of spike-specific TCRs go after unmutated variant regions.

Looked up from germline, CDR1 is LGHDT and CDR2 is YNNKEL (reference sequence). J lost 6 bases, V lost 8 bases, and 9 bases had no gene match. The CDR3 has 15 amino acids. With regard to this clone: Its antigen remains unidentified.

TCRdb's copy holds only in-frame clones and misses some; the assay was immunoSEQ multiplex PCR. The top ten hold around 7.9% of the sample, which has some 150,000 clones, about 82% seen once. The source is an adult who received the MenACWY meningococcal vaccine as a control. The chain employs TRBV3-1 (or the pseudogene TRBV3-2) and TRBJ2-1, with 11 bases matching TRBD2. Sequencing was performed on peripheral blood, taken 28 days after the second dose of the MenACWY control vaccine. The CDR3 DNA is TGTGCCAGCGGTAGCGGGAGGGCCTCCCCCAATGAGCAGTTCTTC. Translation: CASGSGRASPNEQFF.